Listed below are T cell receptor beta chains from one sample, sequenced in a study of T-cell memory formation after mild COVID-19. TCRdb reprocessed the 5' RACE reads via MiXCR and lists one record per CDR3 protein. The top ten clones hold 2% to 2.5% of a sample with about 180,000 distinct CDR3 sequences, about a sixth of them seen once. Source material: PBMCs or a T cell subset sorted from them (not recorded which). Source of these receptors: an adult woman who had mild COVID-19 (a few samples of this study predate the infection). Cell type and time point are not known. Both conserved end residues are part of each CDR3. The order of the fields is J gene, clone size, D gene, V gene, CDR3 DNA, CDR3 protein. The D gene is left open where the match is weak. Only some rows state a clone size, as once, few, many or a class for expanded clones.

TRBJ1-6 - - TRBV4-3 TGCGCCAGCAGCCACTTGGACAGCAGAAATTCACCCCTCCACTTT CASSHLDSRNSPLHF
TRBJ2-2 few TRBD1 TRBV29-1 TGCAGCGTCGGACAGGGGGGGTACACCGGGGAGCTGTTTTTT CSVGQGGYTGELFF
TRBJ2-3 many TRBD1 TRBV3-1 TGTGCCACGCGACAGGGAAGCACAGATACGCAGTATTTT CATRQGSTDTQYF
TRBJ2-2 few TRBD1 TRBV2 TGTGCCACCCAGTGGGGGACAGGGGGCACCGGGGAGCTGTTTTTT CATQWGTGGTGELFF
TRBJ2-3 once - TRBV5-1 TGCGCCAGCAGCTCAGGGACACGACGCACAGATACGCAGTATTTT CASSSGTRRTDTQYF
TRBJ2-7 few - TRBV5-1 TGCGCCAGCAGCCCGAACAGGCTACTAGGCTCCTACGAGCAGTACTTC CASSPNRLLGSYEQYF
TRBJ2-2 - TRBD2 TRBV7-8 TGTGCCAGCAGCTTAGTTGCTAGCGGGAGGTCGAACACCGGGGAGCTGTTTTTT CASSLVASGRSNTGELFF
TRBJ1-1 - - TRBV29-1 TGCAGCGTTGCCCGCTGGAGGGAGACATTTGGCACTGAAGCTTTCTTT CSVARWRETFGTEAFF
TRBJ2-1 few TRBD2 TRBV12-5 TGTGCTAGTGGTTTAGCTCCTAGGACTAGCGGGAGGGACGTTGTCTCCTACAATGAGCAGTTCTTC CASGLAPRTSGRDVVSYNEQFF
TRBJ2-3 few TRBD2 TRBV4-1 TGCGCCAGCAGCCAAGGAAGGAGCGGGGGCCCCACAGATACGCAGTATTTT CASSQGRSGGPTDTQYF
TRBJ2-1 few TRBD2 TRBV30 TGTGCCTGGAGTGATTGGACTAGCGGGGATAGCTCCTACAATGAGCAGTTCTTC CAWSDWTSGDSSYNEQFF
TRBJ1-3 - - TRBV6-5 TGTGCCAGCAGTTACGGAGGACTCACTCGGAAAAACACCATATATTTT CASSYGGLTRKNTIYF
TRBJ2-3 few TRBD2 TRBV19 TGTGCCAGTAGTATAGGGGCTAGCGGGGGAGATACGCAGTATTTT CASSIGASGGDTQYF
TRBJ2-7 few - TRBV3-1 TGTGCCAGCAGCCAAGACGGTAGATACGAGCAGTACTTC CASSQDGRYEQYF
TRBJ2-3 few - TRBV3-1 TGTGCCAGCAGCCTAGTAGGGGACACAGATACGCAGTATTTT CASSLVGDTDTQYF
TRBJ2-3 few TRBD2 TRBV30 TGTGCCTGGAGTCCGTTTAGCGGGAGGTCCACGGCTACGCAGTATTTT CAWSPFSGRSTATQYF
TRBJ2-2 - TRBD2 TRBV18 TGTGCCAGCTCACCGACCAGCGGGAGTGGAACCGGGGAGCTGTTTTTT CASSPTSGSGTGELFF
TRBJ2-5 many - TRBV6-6 TGTGCCAGCAGGCGGGAGACCCAGTACTTC CASRRETQYF
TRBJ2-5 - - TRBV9 TGTGCCAGCAGCCAGACGCTCCAAGAGACCCAGTACTTC CASSQTLQETQYF
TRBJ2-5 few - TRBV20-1 TGCAGTGCTAGTCGAGGCCAAGAGACCCAGTACTTC CSASRGQETQYF
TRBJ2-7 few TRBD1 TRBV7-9 TGTGCCAGCAGCGGACCGGGACAGCTCTACGAGCAGTACTTC CASSGPGQLYEQYF
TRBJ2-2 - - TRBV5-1 TGCGCCAGCAGCTTGAGCAGGGTTGGGAACACCGGGGAGCTGTTTTTT CASSLSRVGNTGELFF
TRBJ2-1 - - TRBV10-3 TGTGCCATCAGTCCCTTGGCGGAGAGGGGCAATGAGCAGTTCTTC CAISPLAERGNEQFF
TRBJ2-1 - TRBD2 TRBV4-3 TGCGCCAGCAGCCAAGATCGGGGCGGGGGCAATGAGCAGTTCTTC CASSQDRGGGNEQFF
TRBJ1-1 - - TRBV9 TGTGCCAGCAGCGTAACCCCAAATAGGAACACTGAAGCTTTCTTT CASSVTPNRNTEAFF
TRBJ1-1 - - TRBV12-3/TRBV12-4 TGTGCCACCAGTAGAGGGAGAGTGGAAACTGAAGCTTTCTTT CATSRGRVETEAFF